This T cell receptor (beta chain) appears in the sequencing data of a study of blood T cell repertoires in COVID-19. Looking at the study overall: Samples taken during acute and convalescent COVID-19 were collected in the United States, Italy and Spain.

How the authors handled the data: Reference gene primer amplification gave nucleated cell count estimates. Using immunoSEQ multiplex PCR, the repertoire was profiled, and TCRdb retains in-frame clones only, with some absent. The V and J calls and the clone size are those of that table, but D and trimming were determined from the DNA. Of 200,000 or so clones listed, under 90% are singletons. V lost 5 bases to trimming and J lost 6 bases, with 22 bases between them. The germline V gene has CDR1 SGHAT and CDR2 FQNNGV. The CDR3 is 16 amino acids. The chain is built from TRBV11-2 and TRBJ1-2; D may be TRBD1 (6 bases). The sequence was obtained from a woman aged 60-75 years who had recovered from COVID-19. The sequenced sample consisted of peripheral blood. CDR3 in amino acids: CASSPRSRGGIDGYTF. The CDR3 nucleotides are TGTGCCAGCAGCCCGCGAAGTAGGGGGGGTATAGATGGCTACACCTTC.